This T cell receptor beta chain originates from a study of PD-1 blockade in mismatch repair-deficient tumors. Background on the study: Patients had over ten mismatch repair-deficient cancer types and were previously treated and progressing. Study-wide points: Tumor-resident clones, often absent from pretreatment blood, expanded after pembrolizumab and then contracted.

Here immunoSEQ multiplex PCR was the method, and the copy in TCRdb shows in-frame clones only, minus some. The sample yields 100,000 to 150,000 clones, around 83% seen once. As to this clone: The target antigen is unknown.

Three pembrolizumab responders had their TCRs sequenced. The CDR3 consists of 15 residues. CDR1 SGHTA and CDR2 FQGNSA come from the germline V gene. J gave up 1 base and V 5 bases, and 7 bases lay outside the gene matches. This receptor was taken from an adult with mismatch repair-deficient cancer. The V call is TRBV7-2, the J call TRBJ1-2; TRBD1 matches at 7 bases. The sequences come from peripheral blood, collected 44 weeks after starting pembrolizumab. As DNA, the CDR3 is TGTGCCAGCAGCCCGGGGACAGCCATTAACTATGGCTACACCTTC. Translating gives CASSPGTAINYGYTF.